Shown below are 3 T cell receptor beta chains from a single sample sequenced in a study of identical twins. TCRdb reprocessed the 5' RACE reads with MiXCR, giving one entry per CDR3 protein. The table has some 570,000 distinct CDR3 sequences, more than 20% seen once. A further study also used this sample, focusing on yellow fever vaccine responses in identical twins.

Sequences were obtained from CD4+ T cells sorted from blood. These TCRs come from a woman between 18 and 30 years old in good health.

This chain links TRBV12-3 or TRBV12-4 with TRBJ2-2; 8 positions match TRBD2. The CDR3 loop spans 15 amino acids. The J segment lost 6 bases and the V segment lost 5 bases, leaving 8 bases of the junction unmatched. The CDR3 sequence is CASSARGLGSGELFF. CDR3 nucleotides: TGTGCCAGCAGTGCGAGGGGACTAGGTTCCGGGGAGCTGTTTTTT.

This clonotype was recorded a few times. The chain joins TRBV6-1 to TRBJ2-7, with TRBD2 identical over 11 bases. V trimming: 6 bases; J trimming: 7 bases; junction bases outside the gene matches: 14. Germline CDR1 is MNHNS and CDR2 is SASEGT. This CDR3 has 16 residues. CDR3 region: CASSVTGTSGRREQYF. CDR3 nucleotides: TGTGCCAGCAGCGTAACCGGGACTAGCGGACGCAGGGAGCAGTACTTC.

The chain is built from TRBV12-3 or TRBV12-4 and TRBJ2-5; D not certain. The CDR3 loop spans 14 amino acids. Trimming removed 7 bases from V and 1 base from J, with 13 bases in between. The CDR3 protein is CASKRSSSQETQYF. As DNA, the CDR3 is TGTGCCAGCAAACGAAGTAGCTCCCAAGAGACCCAGTACTTC.